This T cell receptor beta chain was captured by sequencing in a study of neoadjuvant nivolumab and ipilimumab in lung cancer. Profiling relied on immunoSEQ multiplex PCR, and the TCRdb table lists in-frame clones only, not all of them. The sample has 8,500 to 10,000 clones; roughly 80% are singletons. CDR3 length equals 14 residues. CDR1 and CDR2 from the germline V gene are SEHNR and FQNEAQ (reference sequence). Between the trimmed V and J ends, which lost 6 bases and 0 bases, there was a span of 8 bases. The sample was tumor tissue, taken after neoadjuvant nivolumab, alone or with ipilimumab, at or shortly before surgery. The receptor was isolated from an adult with non-small cell lung cancer. Some clones in this sample may be carry-over from other donors' samples. V usage is TRBV7-9 and J usage is TRBJ2-2; D gene uncertain. The chain's CDR3 is CASSPPTNTGELFF. DNA of the CDR3: TGTGCCAGCAGTCCACCCACGAACACCGGGGAGCTGTTTTTT.